These 10 T cell receptor beta chains originate from one sample sequenced in a study of blood T cell repertoires in COVID-19. TCRdb keeps only in-frame clones here, not all; method: immunoSEQ multiplex PCR. Of under 100,000 clones listed, 89% were seen once; the top ten hold under 10%. Sample: peripheral blood. Every receptor here comes from a man aged 50-60 years with acute or convalescent COVID-19.

This clone came up a few times. The chain joins TRBV10-1 to TRBJ2-7; D is undetermined. The CDR3 is 16 residues long. CDR1 WNHNN and CDR2 SYGVQD come from the germline V gene (reference sequence). The germline V and J ends were trimmed by 6 bases and 0 bases, with 18 bases remaining between them. The CDR3 sequence is CASRKAHDKSSYEQYV. CDR3 DNA: TGCGCCAGCAGGAAGGCGCACGACAAGAGCTCCTACGAGCAGTACGTC.

The chain is built from TRBV5-4 and TRBJ1-2; weak D call: TRBD1 (5 bases). The CDR3 has 15 residues. Germline lookup yields CDR1 SGHNT and CDR2 YYREEE (reference sequence). Trimming removed 3 bases from V and 2 bases from J, with 14 bases in between. The CDR3 loop is CASSSQSAGNYGYTF. The DNA for the CDR3 is TGTGCCAGCAGCTCTCAATCGGCAGGGAACTATGGCTACACCTTC.

J is TRBJ2-4 and V is TRBV10-3; D is perhaps TRBD1 (5 bases). The CDR3 covers 14 residues. Trimming removed 2 bases at V and 0 bases at J, with 5 bases between. Germline-derived CDR1 and CDR2 are ENHRY and SYGVKD. CDR3 residues: CAISEGAAKNIQYF. Here the CDR3 DNA reads TGTGCCATCAGTGAGGGGGCAGCCAAAAACATTCAGTACTTC.

V gene TRBV28 combines with J gene TRBJ1-5; D unresolved. CDR3 length: 14 residues. V was pared by 6 bases and J by 3 bases, with 12 bases between. Germline V gives CDR1 MDHEN, CDR2 SYDVKM. Here the CDR3 DNA reads TGTGCCAGCAGGGGCATGAGCCCCAATCAGCCCCAGCATTTT. Translated: CASRGMSPNQPQHF.

The chain has TRBV7-3 and TRBJ2-5, with TRBD2 as a possible D gene (5 bases). This CDR3 comprises 15 residues. Trimming left V 2 bases short and J 6 bases short, with 16 bases between. CDR1 and CDR2 from the germline V gene are SGHTA and FQGTGA. CDR3 region: CASSLAREEAKTQYF. The CDR3 DNA follows: TGTGCCAGCAGCTTAGCGAGGGAAGAGGCCAAGACCCAGTACTTC.

The chain links TRBV10-3 to TRBJ2-3, with 10 positions matching TRBD2. CDR3 length: 16 residues. Germline V gene sequence: CDR1 ENHRY, CDR2 SYGVKD. V trimming: 0 bases; J trimming: 1 base; junction bases outside the gene matches: 1. The CDR3 sequence is CAISESGLAGTDTQYF. CDR3 DNA: TGTGCCATCAGTGAGTCTGGACTAGCGGGCACAGATACGCAGTATTTT.

This rearrangement joins TRBV3-1 (or the pseudogene TRBV3-2) to TRBJ1-2, with D maybe TRBD1 (5 bases). V lost 8 bases, J lost 3 bases, and 28 bases lay in between. Germline V gene sequence: CDR1 LGHDT, CDR2 YNNKEL (reference sequence). This CDR3 is built from 18 residues. CDR3 nucleotides: TGTGCCAGCTACTCAAGCCGTGGAGGGGCAACACACTACTATGGCTACACCTTC. Translation: CASYSSRGGATHYYGYTF.

In its sample, this clone was seen a few times. The gene calls are TRBV6-2 or TRBV6-3 and TRBJ1-2, with 10 positions matching TRBD1. This CDR3 is built from 17 residues. V was pared by 4 bases and J by 2 bases, with 10 bases of the junction left unmatched. Germline V gene sequence: CDR1 MNHEY, CDR2 SVGEGT. The CDR3 sequence is CASSCPGQGGSNYGYTF. The DNA for the CDR3 is TGTGCCAGCAGTTGCCCCGGACAGGGGGGATCAAACTATGGCTACACCTTC.

This clone was picked up a small number of times. J is TRBJ1-4 and V is TRBV5-8; D is undetermined. V was shortened by 2 bases and J by 5 bases, with 13 bases between the two germline ends. The CDR3 sequence is 15 residues long. Germline CDR1 SGHTS, CDR2 YDEGEE. CDR3 amino acids: CASSFSWASNEKLFF. CDR3 in DNA: TGTGCCAGCAGCTTCTCATGGGCCTCGAATGAAAAACTGTTTTTT.

This chain uses TRBV6-5 with TRBJ2-1; D might be TRBD2 (5 bases). The length of the CDR3 is 13 residues. Germline-derived CDR1 and CDR2 are MNHEY and SVGAGI. V was clipped by 9 bases and J by 1 base, with 10 bases between them. CDR3 protein: CASRGPSYNEQFF. The CDR3 bases are TGTGCCAGTCGCGGGCCGTCCTACAATGAGCAGTTCTTC.